The entry below describes one TCR beta chain. As yet, its antigen is unknown. This sample is part of a study of cytomegalovirus exposure and HLA in healthy donors. This CDR3 region has 12 residues. The V gene end was trimmed by 3 bases and the J gene end by 2 bases; junction bases not matched to a gene: 0. Germline CDR1 SQVTM, CDR2 ANQGSEA. Sequenced by immunoSEQ multiplex PCR; TCRdb stores in-frame clones only, minus some. The sample records 220,000 or so clones, around four fifths being singletons. Study-level findings and limits: About 180 TCR beta chains were listed as cytomegalovirus-associated.

The sample comprised PBMCs. This clonotype was obtained from a woman aged 25 to 39 in good health and CMV-seropositive. The genes are TRBV29-1 and TRBJ2-7; 8 nucleotides align to TRBD1. The CDR3 region is CSVETGAYEQYF. In DNA, the CDR3 is TGCAGCGTTGAGACAGGGGCCTACGAGCAGTACTTC.